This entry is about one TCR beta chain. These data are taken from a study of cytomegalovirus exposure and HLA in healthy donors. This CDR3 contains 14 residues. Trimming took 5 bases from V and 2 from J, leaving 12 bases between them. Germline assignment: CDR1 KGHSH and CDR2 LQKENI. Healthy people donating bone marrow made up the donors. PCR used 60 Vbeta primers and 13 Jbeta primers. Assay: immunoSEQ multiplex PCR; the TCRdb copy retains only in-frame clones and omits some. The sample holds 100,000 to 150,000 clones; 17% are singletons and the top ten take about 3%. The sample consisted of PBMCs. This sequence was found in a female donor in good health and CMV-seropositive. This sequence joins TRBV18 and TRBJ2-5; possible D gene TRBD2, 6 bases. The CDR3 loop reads CASSVFGRQETQYF. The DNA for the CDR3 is TGTGCCAGCTCAGTTTTTGGGAGGCAAGAGACCCAGTACTTC.